The 32 T cell receptor beta chains reported below all come from one sample, sequenced in a study of cytotoxic CD8 clonotypes in ibrutinib-treated CLL. Data came from immunoSEQ multiplex PCR; TCRdb stores just in-frame clones and leaves some out. This table holds some 80,000 clones, roughly 77% found once. Sample: PBMCs, taken after 12 months of ibrutinib treatment. These receptors were taken from a human donor with chronic lymphocytic leukemia.

The chain recombines TRBV30 with TRBJ1-2, with no clear D. V shed 2 bases and J shed 7 bases, with 5 bases lying between them. CDR3 length equals 10 residues. The germline V gene encodes CDR1 GTSNPN and CDR2 SVGIG (reference sequence). CDR3 coding DNA: TGTGCCTGGAGTAAGGGTGGCTACACCTTC. Translating it yields CAWSKGGYTF.

The chain has TRBV2 and TRBJ2-5; D call uncertain. Germline values: CDR1 SNHLY, CDR2 FYNNEI. The CDR3 is 14 residues long. With 0 bases removed from V and 1 base from J, the gap between germline ends came to 6 bases. DNA of the CDR3: TGTGCCAGCAGTGAAGCTCGAGGCCAAGAGACCCAGTACTTC. The encoded protein is CASSEARGQETQYF.

The rearrangement links TRBV28 to TRBJ1-1, with D maybe TRBD1 (6 bases). V lost 6 bases, J lost 10 bases, and 15 bases lay in between. Germline assignment: CDR1 MDHEN and CDR2 SYDVKM. The CDR3 contains 12 residues. The CDR3 sequence is CASRAGALRAFF. CDR3 bases: TGTGCCAGCAGGGCGGGGGCGCTTCGAGCTTTCTTT.

This sequence joins TRBV19 and TRBJ2-7; D might be TRBD1 (5 bases). The germline CDR1 and CDR2 sequences are LNHDA and SQIVND (reference sequence). V was shortened by 7 bases and J by 3 bases, with 16 bases between the two germline ends. The length of the CDR3 is 14 residues. In DNA form, the CDR3 reads TGTGCCAGTACCCCCGAGACAGAATTCTACGAGCAGTACTTC. Amino acids: CASTPETEFYEQYF.

This chain links TRBV18 with TRBJ1-1; TRBD1 matches at 7 bases. CDR1 KGHSH and CDR2 LQKENI come from the germline V gene. V lost 3 bases to trimming and J lost 0 bases; unmatched junction nucleotides: 4. The CDR3 is 15 residues long. DNA of the CDR3: TGTGCCAGCTCACCGCAGGGGGGTATGAACACTGAAGCTTTCTTT. Its protein product is CASSPQGGMNTEAFF.

The rearrangement links TRBV5-8 to TRBJ2-5, with 7 bases identical to TRBD2. V gave up 4 bases and J gave up 2 bases; unmatched junction bases: 11. The CDR3 covers 16 residues. Per the germline V gene, CDR1 is SGHTS and CDR2 is YDEGEE. The CDR3 is CASSQDPAGTQETQYF. In nucleotides, the CDR3 is TGTGCCAGCAGCCAAGACCCAGCGGGGACTCAAGAGACCCAGTACTTC.

The gene calls are TRBV9 and TRBJ2-7; 11 nucleotides line up with TRBD2. Germline lookup yields CDR1 SGDLS and CDR2 YYNGEE. The CDR3 has 16 amino acids. Trimming cost V 3 bases and J 3 bases; bases outside gene matches: 8. CDR3 sequence: CASSEGPSGGFYEQYF. CDR3 DNA sequence: TGTGCCAGCAGCGAGGGGCCTAGCGGGGGGTTCTACGAGCAGTACTTC.

The rearrangement links TRBV19 to TRBJ2-7; maybe TRBD1 (5 bases). Trimming pared 3 bases from V and 9 bases from J, leaving 9 bases between. In germline, CDR1 is LNHDA, CDR2 SQIVND (reference sequence). CDR3 length: 11 amino acids. CDR3 bases: TGTGCCAGTAGTATCGGGCAGGGGCAGTACTTC. Protein product: CASSIGQGQYF. Drawing the rest from reference TRBV19 and TRBJ2-7, the complete variable domain is DGGITQSPKYLFRKEGQNVTLSCEQNLNHDAMYWYRQDPGQGLRLIYYSQIVNDFQKGDIAEGYSVSREKKESFPLTVTSAQKNPTAFYLCASSIGQGQYFGPGTRLTVT.

The chain is built from TRBV6-1 and TRBJ1-5; possibly TRBD1 for D (6 bases). Germline V gene sequence: CDR1 MNHNS, CDR2 SASEGT. V lost 6 bases, J lost 7 bases, and 16 bases lay in between. This CDR3 has 14 residues. The CDR3 DNA sequence: TGTGCCAGCAGGGGGTGGGGGGCGCGGCAGCCCCAGCATTTT. It yields the protein CASRGWGARQPQHF.

The chain combines TRBV7-3 with TRBJ2-3, with a possible D match to TRBD1 (6 bases). V was clipped by 5 bases and J by 1 base, with 7 bases between them. The CDR3 is 13 residues long. Germline V CDR1 and CDR2: SGHTA, FQGTGA. For the CDR3, the DNA is TGTGCCAGCAGCCACAGGGGCACAGATACGCAGTATTTT. It is translated as CASSHRGTDTQYF.

The V and J genes are TRBV5-1 and TRBJ1-2; tentative D call: TRBD1 (5 bases). Germline-derived CDR1 and CDR2 are SGHRS and YFSETQ. CDR3 length equals 12 residues. V was pared by 7 bases and J by 3 bases, with 10 bases between. The CDR3 nucleotides are TGCGCCAGCGCCCAGGGAGACTATGGCTACACCTTC. This gives the protein CASAQGDYGYTF. The variable domain in full, completed from reference TRBV5-1 and TRBJ1-2, reads KAGVTQTPRYLIKTRGQQVTLSCSPISGHRSVSWYQQTPGQGLQFLFEYFSETQRNKGNFPGRFSGRQFSNSRSEMNVSTLELGDSALYLCASAQGDYGYTFGSGTRLTVV.

The rearrangement joins TRBV2 to TRBJ1-5; D may be TRBD1 (6 bases). Germline V gives CDR1 SNHLY, CDR2 FYNNEI. V lost 4 bases and J 5 bases, leaving 18 bases between the germline ends. The CDR3 runs to 16 residues. The CDR3 is CASSVEAVGGHQPQHF. CDR3 coding DNA: TGTGCCAGCAGTGTTGAGGCAGTGGGGGGCCATCAGCCCCAGCATTTT.

The gene calls are TRBV10-2 and TRBJ2-3; D is possibly TRBD2 (5 bases). Trimming pared 0 bases from V and 1 base from J, leaving 11 bases between. There are 16 residues in the CDR3. Germline-derived CDR1 and CDR2 are WSHSY and SAAADI. The CDR3 sequence: CASSESAGWGTDTQYF. The CDR3, as DNA: TGCGCCAGCAGTGAGTCTGCGGGTTGGGGCACAGATACGCAGTATTTT.

V and J are TRBV4-3 and TRBJ1-2; D is ambiguous. The CDR3 sequence is 15 residues long. V lost 4 bases and J lost 5, with 17 bases in between. Germline V lookup: CDR1 LGHNA, CDR2 YSLEER. In DNA, the CDR3 is TGCGCCAGCAGCCCAAACACCTACCCCGGGTATGGCTACACCTTC. Protein product: CASSPNTYPGYGYTF.

This clone occurred once. The chain uses TRBV19 and TRBJ1-1; TRBD1 aligns across 7 bases. J was trimmed by 5 bases and V by 8 bases; bases with no gene match: 11. Looked up from germline, CDR1 is LNHDA and CDR2 is SQIVND (reference sequence). The CDR3 totals 14 residues. This CDR3 is CASSEQGRGTEAFF. CDR3 DNA sequence: TGTGCCAGTTCCGAACAGGGGAGAGGTACTGAAGCTTTCTTT.

As concerns this clone: A much larger clonotype is one base distant, so this may be a read error. V is TRBV2 and J is TRBJ2-5; D unresolved. Germline CDR1 and CDR2: SNHLY and FYNNEI. This CDR3 contains 12 residues. V was clipped by 4 bases and J by 0 bases, with 3 bases between them. The DNA of the CDR3 is TGTGCCAGCAGTGCCAACCAAGAGACCCAGTACTTC. Its translation is CASSANQETQYF.

This rearrangement joins TRBV27 to TRBJ2-2, with a tentative D call TRBD1 (5 bases). From germline, CDR1 is MNHEY and CDR2 SMNVEV (reference sequence). Trimming stripped 6 bases from V and 1 base from J, with 9 bases between. This CDR3 has 14 residues. As DNA, the CDR3 is TGTGCCAGCAGCCTAACAGGGAACACCGGGGAGCTGTTTTTT. Amino acid sequence: CASSLTGNTGELFF.

The count of this clone is one. The CDR3 loop reads CASSLETGIWIEQYF. Here the CDR3 DNA reads TGTGCCAGCAGCTTAGAGACAGGAATCTGGATCGAGCAGTACTTC. The J gene is TRBJ2-7, the V gene TRBV11-2; D is perhaps TRBD1 (6 bases). The germline V gene has CDR1 SGHAT and CDR2 FQNNGV. V dropped 0 bases and J dropped 6 bases, with 15 bases sitting between them. CDR3 size: 15 residues. The variable domain in full, with the rest retrieved from reference TRBV11-2 and TRBJ2-7, is EAGVAQSPRYKIIEKRQSVAFWCNPISGHATLYWYQQILGQGPKLLIQFQNNGVVDDSQLPKDRFSAERLKGVDSTLKIQPAKLEDSAVYLCASSLETGIWIEQYFGPGTRLTVT.

This clone is a singleton in its sample. CDR3 coding DNA: TGTGCCAGCAGCTTTGGCCCAGACGGGTTTTACGGCTACACCTTC. It translates to CASSFGPDGFYGYTF. This rearrangement joins TRBV7-8 to TRBJ1-2; D remains ambiguous. The CDR3 is 15 residues long. V lost 3 bases to trimming and J lost 8 bases, with 19 bases between them. Germline V CDR1 and CDR2: SGHVS, FQNEAQ.

A single count supports this clone. This chain links TRBV19 with TRBJ2-2, with D perhaps matching TRBD2 (7 bases). Germline-derived CDR1 and CDR2 are LNHDA and SQIVND (reference sequence). This CDR3 has 16 amino acids. Trimming shortened V by 2 bases and J by 0 bases, and 10 bases separated the two germline ends. The CDR3: CASSIRGGPNTGELFF. In nucleotides, the CDR3 is TGTGCCAGTAGTATAAGGGGGGGCCCGAACACCGGGGAGCTGTTTTTT.

The chain has TRBV28 and TRBJ2-7; tentatively, D is TRBD2 (7 bases). Trimming took off 6 bases at V and 5 bases at J, with 23 bases between the two ends. The CDR3 is 16 amino acids. CDR1 is MDHEN, CDR2 SYDVKM, per germline. CDR3 loop: CASSSAGAGSLHEQYF. CDR3 in DNA: TGTGCCAGCAGCTCCGCGGGGGCAGGATCTCTCCACGAGCAGTACTTC.

This clone was observed once. This chain links TRBV19 with TRBJ2-7; D unresolved. The germline gives CDR1 LNHDA, CDR2 SQIVND (reference sequence). V shed 5 bases and J shed 6 bases, with 11 bases lying between them. The CDR3 length is 12 residues. The CDR3 sequence: CASSGQLSEQYF. CDR3 in DNA: TGTGCCAGTAGTGGGCAGTTGTCCGAGCAGTACTTC.

This rearrangement joins TRBV25-1 to TRBJ1-2, with TRBD1 matching over 7 bases. This CDR3 is 13 amino acids long. Germline assignment: CDR1 MGHDK and CDR2 SYGVNS. The trim removed 8 bases at V and 5 bases at J, leaving 8 bases unmatched. Here the CDR3 DNA reads TGTGCCAGCTCCCGGGGGACAGCTTATGGCTACACCTTC. Its translation is CASSRGTAYGYTF.

A few counts support this clone. The chain employs TRBV5-1 and TRBJ1-6, with unresolved D. This CDR3 region has 14 residues. V lost 4 bases and J 8 bases, leaving 13 bases between the germline ends. Germline V gives CDR1 SGHRS, CDR2 YFSETQ. DNA of the CDR3: TGCGCCAGCAGCCCGGCCCGACAAGATTCACCCCTCCACTTT. Amino acids: CASSPARQDSPLHF.

The CDR3 loop reads CASRTGGLNYGYTF. The CDR3 region has the DNA TGTGCCAGCAGAACAGGGGGGCTTAACTATGGCTACACCTTC. The V and J genes are TRBV28 and TRBJ1-2, with 8 bases fitting TRBD1. After removal of 6 bases from V and 1 base from J, the junction contained 4 bases not matched to a gene. Germline values: CDR1 MDHEN, CDR2 SYDVKM. There are 14 residues in the CDR3.

The CDR3 reads CASSVLAGNNEQFF. CDR3 DNA sequence: TGTGCCAGCAGCGTACTAGCGGGGAACAATGAGCAGTTCTTC. The chain employs TRBV9 and TRBJ2-1, with 9 bases matching TRBD2. V shed 1 base and J 5 bases; nucleotides not matched to a gene: 1. CDR1 and CDR2 (germline): SGDLS, YYNGEE. This CDR3 has 14 amino acids.

For the CDR3, the DNA is TGTGCCAGCTCACCACAACTAGCGGGAGTCAATGGGGCCAACGTCCTGACTTTC. The encoded protein is CASSPQLAGVNGANVLTF. V is TRBV18 and J is TRBJ2-6; 11 positions match TRBD2. The CDR3 is made up of 18 amino acids. From germline, CDR1 is KGHSH and CDR2 LQKENI. After removal of 1 base from V and 3 bases from J, the junction contained 5 bases not matched to a gene.

The chain joins TRBV5-1 to TRBJ1-3; D gene uncertain. V was cut by 1 base and J by 0 bases, with 8 bases left in between. Per germline, CDR1 SGHRS and CDR2 YFSETQ. This CDR3 is built from 15 residues. CDR3 DNA: TGCGCCAGCAGCTTGTGGCCGACCTCTGGAAACACCATATATTTT. Its protein product is CASSLWPTSGNTIYF.

In its sample, this clone was seen many times. V gene TRBV7-8 combines with J gene TRBJ2-5; possibly TRBD1 for D (5 bases). The germline gives CDR1 SGHVS, CDR2 FQNEAQ. V was shortened by 2 bases and J by 2 bases, with 15 bases between the two germline ends. This CDR3 has 16 residues. The CDR3 nucleotides read TGTGCCAGCAGCTTACGCCGAGTCCGGACACAAGAGACCCAGTACTTC. Encoded protein: CASSLRRVRTQETQYF.

This chain joins TRBV4-3 and TRBJ2-1, with D possibly being TRBD2 (6 bases). Looked up from germline, CDR1 is LGHNA and CDR2 is YSLEER. V lost 4 bases to trimming and J lost 9 bases, with 16 bases between them. This CDR3 is built from 14 residues. This chain's CDR3 is CASSPPGDSSEQFF. The CDR3 region has the DNA TGCGCCAGCAGCCCGCCGGGGGACTCCTCTGAGCAGTTCTTC.

The V call is TRBV18, the J call TRBJ1-1; 8 nucleotides align to TRBD1. Germline V CDR1 and CDR2: KGHSH, LQKENI. V dropped 5 bases and J dropped 7; count of bases not matched to a gene: 6. There are 13 residues in the CDR3. The CDR3 coding sequence is TGTGCCAGCTCAAGGGACAGGACGAGTGAAGCTTTCTTT. It translates to CASSRDRTSEAFF.

This clone appeared many times. The V call is TRBV9, the J call TRBJ1-3; 8 nucleotides align to TRBD1. Germline V lookup: CDR1 SGDLS, CDR2 YYNGEE. CDR3 length: 14 residues. V dropped 4 bases and J dropped 5; count of bases not matched to a gene: 5. The CDR3 region has the DNA TGTGCCAGCAGCCCTTGGACAGGGAGAAACACCATATATTTT. It translates to CASSPWTGRNTIYF.